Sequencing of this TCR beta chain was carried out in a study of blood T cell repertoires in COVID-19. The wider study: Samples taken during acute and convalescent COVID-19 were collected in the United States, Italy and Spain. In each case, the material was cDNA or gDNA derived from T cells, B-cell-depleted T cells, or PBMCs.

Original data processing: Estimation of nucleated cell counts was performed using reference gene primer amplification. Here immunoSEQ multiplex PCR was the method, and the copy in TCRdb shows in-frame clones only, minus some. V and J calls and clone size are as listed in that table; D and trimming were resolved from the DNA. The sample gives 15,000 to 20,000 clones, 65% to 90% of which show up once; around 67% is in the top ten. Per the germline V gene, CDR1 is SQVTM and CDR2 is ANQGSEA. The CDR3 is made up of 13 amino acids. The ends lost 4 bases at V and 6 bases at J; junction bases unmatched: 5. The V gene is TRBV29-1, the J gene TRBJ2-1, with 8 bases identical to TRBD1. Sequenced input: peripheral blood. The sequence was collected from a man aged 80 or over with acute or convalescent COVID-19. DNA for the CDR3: TGCAGCGTTGCCAGGGGGCGCGCCAATGAGCAGTTCTTC. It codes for CSVARGRANEQFF.